This T cell receptor beta chain was captured by sequencing in a study of CD8 T cells in ankylosing spondylitis. Study-wide findings and caveats: Ankylosing spondylitis blood appeared to carry a characteristic TCR beta motif of several highly homologous variants. Disease-linked clones were CD8+ and relatively rare in peripheral blood.

This clonotype has just a few counts. Its matching antigen is unknown. TCRdb processed the 5' RACE reads anew with MiXCR; each CDR3 protein has one entry. This sample yields more than 650,000 distinct CDR3 sequences, of which roughly 12% are seen a single time; just over 0.5% belongs to the top ten. This TCR derives from a male donor with ankylosing spondylitis. Sequencing used blood, either unsorted or a sorted T cell fraction (not recorded which).

The CDR3 region is CASSSGGNSYNEQFF. For the CDR3, the DNA is TGCGCCAGCAGCTCCGGGGGGAACTCCTACAATGAGCAGTTCTTC. The chain has TRBV5-1 and TRBJ2-1, with 7 bases aligning to TRBD2. The CDR3 totals 15 residues. V dropped 3 bases and J dropped 0; count of bases not matched to a gene: 3. The germline gives CDR1 SGHRS, CDR2 YFSETQ.